The 29 T cell receptor beta chains below come from one sample, sequenced in a study of cytomegalovirus exposure and HLA in healthy donors. The PCR used 60 Vbeta and 13 Jbeta primers. The assay was immunoSEQ multiplex PCR, and TCRdb's table has in-frame clones only and misses some. The sample yields about 90,000 clones, 77% seen once. Sequenced material: PBMCs. These receptors were obtained from a boy aged 5-17 years in good health and CMV-seronegative.

The chain is built from TRBV7-6 and TRBJ1-4; no clear D. V lost 0 bases and J lost 2, with 7 bases in between. Germline CDR1 reads SGHVS; CDR2 reads FNYEAQ. This CDR3 has 15 amino acids. The CDR3 DNA reads TGTGCCAGCAGCTTAGCGCATCGGACTAATGAAAAACTGTTTTTT. It specifies CASSLAHRTNEKLFF. The full variable domain, its missing parts supplied by reference TRBV7-6 and TRBJ1-4, is GAGVSQSPRYKVTKRGQDVALRCDPISGHVSLYWYRQALGQGPEFLTYFNYEAQQDKSGLPNDRFSAERPEGSISTLTIQRTEQRDSAMYRCASSLAHRTNEKLFFGSGTQLSVL.

The chain has TRBV9 and TRBJ2-2, with D possibly being TRBD1 (5 bases). Per germline, CDR1 SGDLS and CDR2 YYNGEE. Trimming removed 3 bases at V and 2 bases at J, with 11 bases between. The CDR3 runs 15 residues. CDR3 in DNA: TGTGCCAGCAGCGCGGAAACAGGAAACACCGGGGAGCTGTTTTTT. Translating it yields CASSAETGNTGELFF.

The V gene is TRBV7-9, the J gene TRBJ2-1; D call uncertain. Trimming took off 3 bases at V and 3 bases at J, with 18 bases between the two ends. The CDR3 sequence is 17 residues long. The germline V gene has CDR1 SEHNR and CDR2 FQNEAQ (reference sequence). The CDR3 DNA follows: TGTGCCAGCAGCTTCCGACCCCCGGAGCGACTCTACAATGAGCAGTTCTTC. The encoded protein is CASSFRPPERLYNEQFF.

The table lists this clone with a few counts. J is TRBJ2-7 and V is TRBV10-3; 7 bases are a match to TRBD2. The CDR3 sequence is 15 residues long. With V trimmed by 4 bases and J by 1 base, 7 bases remained unmatched. CDR1 and CDR2 from the germline V gene are ENHRY and SYGVKD. CDR3 bases: TGTGCCATCAGTGTTGCTAGCGGTGTTTCCTACGAGCAGTACTTC. Its translation is CAISVASGVSYEQYF.

V usage is TRBV5-1 and J usage is TRBJ1-2; 7 bases are shared with TRBD1. CDR3 length: 14 amino acids. Trimming cost V 4 bases and J 5 bases; bases outside gene matches: 8. Germline loops: CDR1 SGHRS, CDR2 YFSETQ. The CDR3 sequence is CASSQIDRVYGYTF. Written as DNA, the CDR3 is TGCGCCAGCAGCCAAATCGACAGGGTGTATGGCTACACCTTC.

The table lists this clone with a few counts. The V and J genes are TRBV5-6 and TRBJ1-2; D is possibly TRBD1 (5 bases). The CDR3 covers 14 residues. Germline lookup yields CDR1 SGHDT and CDR2 YYEEEE. With 3 bases removed from V and 2 bases from J, the gap between germline ends came to 11 bases. Here the CDR3 reads CASSSLTANYGYTF. The DNA for the CDR3 is TGTGCCAGCAGCTCGTTGACAGCGAACTATGGCTACACCTTC. The full variable domain, rest sourced from reference TRBV5-6 and TRBJ1-2, is DAGVTQSPTHLIKTRGQQVTLRCSPKSGHDTVSWYQQALGQGPQFIFQYYEEEERQRGNFPDRFSGHQFPNYSSELNVNALLLGDSALYLCASSSLTANYGYTFGSGTRLTVV.

Turning to this clone: This sample includes further DNA sequences coding for the same CDR3. V gene TRBV7-9 combines with J gene TRBJ1-1; D is possibly TRBD1 (5 bases). This CDR3 comprises 15 residues. V was clipped by 0 bases and J by 2 bases, with 10 bases between them. Germline lookup yields CDR1 SEHNR and CDR2 FQNEAQ (reference sequence). The chain's CDR3 is CASSLARGGNTEAFF. In DNA form, the CDR3 reads TGTGCCAGCAGCTTAGCGCGGGGGGGTAACACTGAAGCTTTCTTT.

This clone was seen once. CDR3: CASRGTGTDPSYYGYTF. The CDR3 bases are TGTGCCAGCAGAGGGACAGGGACCGATCCTTCCTACTATGGCTACACCTTC. The chain is built from TRBV2 and TRBJ1-2, with 9 bases lining up with TRBD1. V shed 6 bases, J shed 3 bases, and the junction held 14 bases outside the gene matches. CDR1 and CDR2 from the germline V gene are SNHLY and FYNNEI. There are 17 residues in the CDR3.

J is TRBJ2-7 and V is TRBV27; tentative D call: TRBD1 (5 bases). The V and J ends lost 4 bases and 1 base respectively, with 14 bases between them. The CDR3 runs to 15 residues. In germline, CDR1 is MNHEY, CDR2 SMNVEV (reference sequence). The CDR3 DNA sequence: TGTGCCAGCAGTTGGGGATCAGGGTATTCCTACGAGCAGTACTTC. Amino acid sequence: CASSWGSGYSYEQYF.

J is TRBJ2-3 and V is TRBV18; maybe TRBD2 (5 bases). Deletions cut 4 bases from V and 0 bases from J, with 8 bases between. There are 14 residues in the CDR3. CDR1 KGHSH and CDR2 LQKENI come from the germline V gene. The chain's CDR3 is CASSRGVSTDTQYF. In DNA, the CDR3 is TGTGCCAGCTCACGGGGAGTTAGCACAGATACGCAGTATTTT.

The V and J genes are TRBV4-1 and TRBJ1-1; 7 bases agree with TRBD1. The V and J ends lost 0 bases and 4 bases, in that order; junction bases with no gene match: 5. Germline values: CDR1 MGHRA, CDR2 YSYEKL. This CDR3 is 15 amino acids long. The DNA of the CDR3 is TGCGCCAGCAGCCAAGATTATGGGACAGTCACTGAAGCTTTCTTT. It codes for CASSQDYGTVTEAFF.

This rearrangement joins TRBV7-2 to TRBJ2-7, with a tentative D call TRBD1 (6 bases). CDR1 SGHTA and CDR2 FQGNSA come from the germline V gene. Trimming took 4 bases from V and 2 from J, leaving 9 bases between them. The CDR3 contains 13 residues. CDR3 bases: TGTGCCAGCAGCTCTGACAGGACCTACGAGCAGTACGTC. It encodes CASSSDRTYEQYV.

This chain joins TRBV2 and TRBJ2-7, with TRBD2 matching 7 bases. Losses at the gene ends were 6 bases for V and 1 base for J; bases not matched to a gene: 9. CDR3 length equals 15 residues. Germline V gene sequence: CDR1 SNHLY, CDR2 FYNNEI. DNA for the CDR3: TGTGCCAGCAGCATGAGCGACGGGGGGTCCTACGAGCAGTACTTC. Its translation: CASSMSDGGSYEQYF.

J is TRBJ2-7 and V is TRBV29-1; D possibly corresponds to TRBD2 (5 bases). V was clipped by 4 bases and J by 4 bases, with 14 bases between them. Germline V gene sequence: CDR1 SQVTM, CDR2 ANQGSEA. The CDR3 consists of 13 residues. The CDR3 spells CSVVWVRAYEQYF. The CDR3 coding sequence is TGCAGCGTTGTATGGGTGAGGGCATACGAGCAGTACTTC.

This clone occurred once. V is TRBV7-6 and J is TRBJ2-5; unclear D gene. Per germline, CDR1 SGHVS and CDR2 FNYEAQ. Trimming left V 4 bases short and J 5 bases short, with 8 bases between. The CDR3 is 12 residues long. CDR3 bases: TGTGCCAGCAGCTCACGCCGGGAGACCCAGTACTTC. Amino acids: CASSSRRETQYF.

This chain connects TRBV5-4 to TRBJ2-7, with TRBD2 as a possible D gene (7 bases). The CDR3 has 14 residues. Trimming shortened V by 1 base and J by 4 bases, and 12 bases separated the two germline ends. CDR1 is SGHNT and CDR2 is YYREEE in the germline V gene (reference sequence). CDR3 sequence (DNA): TGTGCCAGCAGCTTGCGGGGGGCGAGTTACGAGCAGTACTTC. Amino acids: CASSLRGASYEQYF.

The chain combines TRBV14 with TRBJ2-7, with D uncertain. The CDR3 sequence is 13 residues long. With 4 bases removed from V and 0 bases from J, the gap between germline ends came to 7 bases. Germline CDR1 SGHDN, CDR2 FVKESK. The CDR3 DNA sequence: TGTGCCAGCAGCCCCATTAGCTCCTACGAGCAGTACTTC. This translates into CASSPISSYEQYF.

V and J are TRBV7-2 and TRBJ1-1; 7 bases fit TRBD1. CDR1 is SGHTA, CDR2 FQGNSA, per germline. The CDR3 covers 14 residues. Trimming took 5 bases from V and 1 from J; bases not matched to a gene: 4. The CDR3 loop reads CASSGRTGNTEAFF. In DNA form, the CDR3 reads TGTGCCAGCAGCGGGCGGACAGGGAACACTGAAGCTTTCTTT. Full variable domain (remainder filled in from reference TRBV7-2 and TRBJ1-1): GAGVSQSPSNKVTEKGKDVELRCDPISGHTALYWYRQSLGQGLEFLIYFQGNSAPDKSGLPSDRFSAERTGGSVSTLTIQRTQQEDSAVYLCASSGRTGNTEAFFGQGTRLTVV.

This clone was detected a few times. CDR3 nucleotide sequence: TGTGCCAGCAGCTTAGCCCTAACCGTGACCTACGAGCAGTACTTC. It is translated as CASSLALTVTYEQYF. The rearrangement links TRBV7-2 to TRBJ2-7; D not certain. Germline CDR1 reads SGHTA; CDR2 reads FQGNSA. Trimming shortened V by 0 bases and J by 2 bases, and 11 bases separated the two germline ends. This CDR3 spans 15 amino acids.

This clone came up once. V and J are TRBV7-3 and TRBJ2-7; 13 nucleotides agree with TRBD2. The germline V gene encodes CDR1 SGHTA and CDR2 FQGTGA. V was clipped by 5 bases and J by 3 bases; unmatched bases: 16. The CDR3 has 19 residues. CDR3 in amino acids: CASSPLEGLAGSSSYEQYF. CDR3 coding DNA: TGTGCCAGCAGCCCCCTTGAGGGACTAGCGGGATCGTCGAGCTACGAGCAGTACTTC.

This clone was counted between two and nine times. The chain employs TRBV5-3 and TRBJ2-7, with no clear D. Being an ORF, TRBV5-3 has a function that is uncertain. V lost 7 bases, J lost 1 base, and 6 bases lay in between. The CDR3 extends over 11 amino acids. The chain's CDR3 is CARHGSYEQYF. CDR3 nucleotide sequence: TGTGCCAGACACGGTTCCTACGAGCAGTACTTC.

V gene TRBV6-6 combines with J gene TRBJ1-3; the match to TRBD1 covers 10 bases. Germline V gene lookup returns CDR1 MNHNY and CDR2 SVGAGI (reference sequence). Trimming took 6 bases from V and 4 from J; bases not matched to a gene: 6. This CDR3 is 15 amino acids long. CDR3 sequence: CASRLETGGGNTIYF. The CDR3 bases are TGTGCCAGCAGGCTCGAGACAGGGGGCGGAAACACCATATATTTT.

The gene calls are TRBV6-1 and TRBJ2-5; tentatively, D is TRBD2 (5 bases). The CDR3 has 16 amino acids. CDR1 is MNHNS and CDR2 is SASEGT in the germline V gene. V was clipped by 1 base and J by 1 base, with 13 bases between them. The CDR3 bases are TGTGCCAGCAGTGAAGGGGTCGAGAGGGCCCAAGAGACCCAGTACTTC. It translates to CASSEGVERAQETQYF.

J is TRBJ2-3 and V is TRBV10-3; D is unresolved. V gave up 6 bases and J gave up 1 base, with 17 bases separating them. Germline V gene sequence: CDR1 ENHRY, CDR2 SYGVKD. The CDR3 loop spans 16 amino acids. The CDR3 DNA is TGTGCCATCAGGGAGACCCACTCCATAGGCACAGATACGCAGTATTTT. This codes for CAIRETHSIGTDTQYF.

V usage is TRBV6-5 and J usage is TRBJ2-3; tentatively, D is TRBD1 (7 bases). In germline, CDR1 is MNHEY, CDR2 SVGAGI. V gave up 6 bases and J gave up 2 bases, with 15 bases separating them. The CDR3 runs to 15 residues. In nucleotides, the CDR3 is TGTGCCAGCAGGCGGGACAGCTCAAACACAGATACGCAGTATTTT. Translated, it gives CASRRDSSNTDTQYF.

The V gene is TRBV5-4, the J gene TRBJ1-1, with D possibly being TRBD1 (6 bases). The CDR3 loop spans 13 amino acids. The V gene's germline CDR1 is SGHNT and CDR2 YYREEE (reference sequence). Trimming took off 4 bases at V and 0 bases at J, with 7 bases between the two ends. In DNA, the CDR3 is TGTGCCAGCAGCCAGGGGTTGAACACTGAAGCTTTCTTT. Translating gives CASSQGLNTEAFF.

This sequence joins TRBV14 and TRBJ2-1; 12 nucleotides align to TRBD2. The CDR3 has 14 residues. V was pared by 6 bases and J by 7 bases, with 4 bases of the junction left unmatched. Germline V gene sequence: CDR1 SGHDN, CDR2 FVKESK. The DNA for the CDR3 is TGTGCCAGCAGGCTAGCGGGAGGGCAAAATGAGCAGTTCTTC. Translated, it gives CASRLAGGQNEQFF.

J is TRBJ2-7 and V is TRBV29-1; 7 nucleotides match TRBD2. Germline V gene sequence: CDR1 SQVTM, CDR2 ANQGSEA. The CDR3 is made up of 14 amino acids. Trimming removed 3 bases from V and 0 bases from J; junction bases left unmatched: 5. CDR3 in DNA: TGCAGCGTTGATGGGGAGGGCACCTCCTACGAGCAGTACTTC. Its protein product is CSVDGEGTSYEQYF.

The chain carries TRBV28 and TRBJ2-7; weak D call: TRBD2 (7 bases). Trimming took 5 bases from V and 4 from J, leaving 18 bases between them. Germline V CDR1 and CDR2: MDHEN, SYDVKM. The length of the CDR3 is 15 residues. CDR3 coding DNA: TGTGCCAGCAGTGGGGAGGGGGGTCTTGTATACGAGCAGTACTTC. Its protein is CASSGEGGLVYEQYF. Full variable domain (rest looked up from reference TRBV28 and TRBJ2-7): DVKVTQSSRYLVKRTGEKVFLECVQDMDHENMFWYRQDPGLGLRLIYFSYDVKMKEKGDIPEGYSVSREKKERFSLILESASTNQTSMYLCASSGEGGLVYEQYFGPGTRLTVT.